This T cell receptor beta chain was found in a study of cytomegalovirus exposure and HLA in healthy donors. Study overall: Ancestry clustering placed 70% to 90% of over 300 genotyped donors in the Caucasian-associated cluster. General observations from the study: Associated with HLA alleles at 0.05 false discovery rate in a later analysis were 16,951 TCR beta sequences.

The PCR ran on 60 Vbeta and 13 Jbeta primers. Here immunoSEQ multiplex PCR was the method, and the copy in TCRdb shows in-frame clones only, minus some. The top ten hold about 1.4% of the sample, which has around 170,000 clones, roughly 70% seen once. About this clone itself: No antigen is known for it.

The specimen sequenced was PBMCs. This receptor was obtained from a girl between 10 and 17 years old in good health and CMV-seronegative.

CDR3 bases: TGTGCCAGCTCACCAGACAGGGGGACGACACCCCTCCACTTT. Its translation is CASSPDRGTTPLHF. V and J are TRBV18 and TRBJ1-6; 9 positions agree with TRBD1. The CDR3 is made up of 14 amino acids. After removal of 2 bases from V and 11 bases from J, the junction contained 4 bases not matched to a gene. Germline V gives CDR1 KGHSH, CDR2 LQKENI.